Listed below are T cell receptor beta chains from one sample, sequenced in a study of blood T cell repertoires in COVID-19. The method was immunoSEQ multiplex PCR; TCRdb's version includes in-frame clones alone and lacks a portion of them. The sample lists 200,000 to 250,000 clones; 80% were seen once. The material sequenced was peripheral blood. The origin of the receptors is a human donor in a cohort sampled during active COVID-19. Both conserved end residues are part of each CDR3. The D gene is left open where the match is weak. Clone size is stated in some rows and not others, as once, few, many or a class when expanded.

v_gene: TRBV7-2
d_gene: TRBD1
j_gene: TRBJ1-2
abundance: -
CDR3nt: TGTGCCAGCAGCAGGGGACAGGGGCACTATGGCTACACCTTC
CDR3aa: CASSRGQGHYGYTF

v_gene: TRBV5-1
d_gene: TRBD2
j_gene: TRBJ2-1
abundance: -
CDR3nt: TGCGCCAGCAGCTACTACGGGACTAGCGGGGGCCCAACGTCTTACAATGAGCAGTTCTTC
CDR3aa: CASSYYGTSGGPTSYNEQFF

v_gene: TRBV3-1/TRBV3-2
d_gene: -
j_gene: TRBJ1-2
abundance: -
CDR3nt: TGTGCCAGCAGCCACTTGGGGCAGACGATGGACTATGGCTACACCTTC
CDR3aa: CASSHLGQTMDYGYTF

v_gene: TRBV5-6
d_gene: -
j_gene: TRBJ1-5
abundance: -
CDR3nt: TGTGCCAGCAGCTTGGATCGGGGATACAATCAGCCCCAGCATTTT
CDR3aa: CASSLDRGYNQPQHF

v_gene: TRBV19
d_gene: -
j_gene: TRBJ2-5
abundance: -
CDR3nt: TGTGCCAGTAGTTCATCGGGGAACCAAGAGACCCAGTACTTC
CDR3aa: CASSSSGNQETQYF

v_gene: TRBV29-1
d_gene: TRBD1
j_gene: TRBJ1-2
abundance: -
CDR3nt: TGCAGCGTATCGAGGGACAGGGGGGAATTAGACTATGGCTACACCTTC
CDR3aa: CSVSRDRGELDYGYTF

v_gene: TRBV4-1
d_gene: -
j_gene: TRBJ2-1
abundance: many
CDR3nt: TGCGCCAGCAGCCAAGATGGGGAGGCCTACAATGAGCAGTTCTTC
CDR3aa: CASSQDGEAYNEQFF

v_gene: TRBV25-1
d_gene: TRBD2
j_gene: TRBJ2-2
abundance: -
CDR3nt: TGTGCCGGTGCGGGGGACACCGGGGAGCTGTTTTTT
CDR3aa: CAGAGDTGELFF

v_gene: TRBV18
d_gene: TRBD1
j_gene: TRBJ1-1
abundance: -
CDR3nt: TGTGCCAGCTCACCAGACAGGGACACTGAAGCTTTCTTT
CDR3aa: CASSPDRDTEAFF

v_gene: TRBV11-3
d_gene: -
j_gene: TRBJ2-1
abundance: many
CDR3nt: TGTGCCAGCAGCCTGGACATATCGGCTTACAATGAGCAGTTCTTC
CDR3aa: CASSLDISAYNEQFF

v_gene: TRBV5-4
d_gene: TRBD1
j_gene: TRBJ1-6
abundance: once
CDR3nt: TGTGCCAGCAGCTTCCTGGGACAGGGGCGGTCTAATTCACCCCTCCACTTT
CDR3aa: CASSFLGQGRSNSPLHF

v_gene: TRBV27
d_gene: -
j_gene: TRBJ2-1
abundance: -
CDR3nt: TGTGCCAGCAGTTTATGGGCCGCCTCCTACAATGAGCAGTTCTTC
CDR3aa: CASSLWAASYNEQFF

v_gene: TRBV20-1
d_gene: -
j_gene: TRBJ2-1
abundance: -
CDR3nt: TGCAGTGCTCTGAAGCTAAATGAGCAGTTCTTC
CDR3aa: CSALKLNEQFF

v_gene: TRBV4-3
d_gene: -
j_gene: TRBJ1-1
abundance: -
CDR3nt: TGCGCCAGCAGCCCCACCAGGTACACTGAAGCTTTCTTT
CDR3aa: CASSPTRYTEAFF

v_gene: TRBV4-1
d_gene: TRBD1
j_gene: TRBJ1-1
abundance: -
CDR3nt: TGCGCCAGCAGCCGTACCAACACAGGGGACACTGAAGCTTTCTTT
CDR3aa: CASSRTNTGDTEAFF

v_gene: TRBV19
d_gene: -
j_gene: TRBJ2-7
abundance: -
CDR3nt: TGTGCCAGTAGTATAGTGGGAGGCCATCGGGCCAACGAGCAGTACTTC
CDR3aa: CASSIVGGHRANEQYF

v_gene: TRBV6-5
d_gene: -
j_gene: TRBJ1-5
abundance: -
CDR3nt: TGTGCCAGCAGTTTCGGGATTCGGGGCAATCAGCCCCAGCATTTT
CDR3aa: CASSFGIRGNQPQHF

v_gene: TRBV28
d_gene: -
j_gene: TRBJ1-2
abundance: -
CDR3nt: TGTGCCAGCAGTCAGCACGGGAATGGCTACACCTTC
CDR3aa: CASSQHGNGYTF

v_gene: TRBV24-1
d_gene: TRBD1
j_gene: TRBJ2-2
abundance: few
CDR3nt: TGTGCCACCAGTACTCCCGGGACAGGGAAGTCCGGGGAGCTGTTTTTT
CDR3aa: CATSTPGTGKSGELFF

v_gene: TRBV4-1
d_gene: TRBD1
j_gene: TRBJ2-7
abundance: -
CDR3nt: TGCGCCAGCAGCCAAGTAGAGGGGACAGGAGAGCAGTACTTC
CDR3aa: CASSQVEGTGEQYF

v_gene: TRBV7-9
d_gene: TRBD1
j_gene: TRBJ2-2
abundance: once
CDR3nt: TGTGCCAGCAGCTGGACCGGGACAGGGAGATCCGGGGAGCTGTTTTTT
CDR3aa: CASSWTGTGRSGELFF

v_gene: TRBV11-2
d_gene: TRBD1
j_gene: TRBJ2-3
abundance: -
CDR3nt: TGTGCCAGCAGCTTAGAGGACAGGGGAGAGGTTTGGAACACAGATACGCAGTATTTT
CDR3aa: CASSLEDRGEVWNTDTQYF

v_gene: TRBV3-1/TRBV3-2
d_gene: TRBD2
j_gene: TRBJ2-7
abundance: -
CDR3nt: TGTGCCAGCAGCCTTCGGGGAGGGGATGGCTTCTACGAGCAGTACTTC
CDR3aa: CASSLRGGDGFYEQYF

v_gene: TRBV7-2
d_gene: TRBD2
j_gene: TRBJ2-4
abundance: -
CDR3nt: TGTGCCAGCAGCTTAGATTTGGCTAGCGGGGGGAAAAACATTCAGTACTTC
CDR3aa: CASSLDLASGGKNIQYF

v_gene: TRBV6-4
d_gene: -
j_gene: TRBJ2-2
abundance: few
CDR3nt: TGTGCCAGCAGCGTCCGTGGAGACACCGGGGAGCTGTTTTTT
CDR3aa: CASSVRGDTGELFF

v_gene: TRBV10-3
d_gene: TRBD1
j_gene: TRBJ1-2
abundance: -
CDR3nt: TGTGCCATATCGGACAGGGGATATGGCTACACCTTC
CDR3aa: CAISDRGYGYTF

v_gene: TRBV29-1
d_gene: -
j_gene: TRBJ2-1
abundance: -
CDR3nt: TGCAGCGCGTGGAGGGCCCCCTACAATGAGCAGTTCTTC
CDR3aa: CSAWRAPYNEQFF

v_gene: TRBV7-2
d_gene: TRBD1
j_gene: TRBJ1-2
abundance: -
CDR3nt: TGTGCCAGCAGCCCCGGACAGGGGGCAGAAGGCTACACCTTC
CDR3aa: CASSPGQGAEGYTF

v_gene: TRBV5-5
d_gene: TRBD1
j_gene: TRBJ1-5
abundance: once
CDR3nt: TGTGCCAGCAGCTTTGCAGGGGGGAACAATCAGCCCCAGCATTTT
CDR3aa: CASSFAGGNNQPQHF

v_gene: TRBV5-1
d_gene: -
j_gene: TRBJ2-5
abundance: -
CDR3nt: TGCGCCAGCAGCTTGAATCCCAGCGGGTCCCAAGAGACCCAGTACTTC
CDR3aa: CASSLNPSGSQETQYF

v_gene: TRBV7-2
d_gene: -
j_gene: TRBJ1-5
abundance: many
CDR3nt: TGTGCCAGCAGCTCGAGAGGGGGAAATCAGCCCCAGCATTTT
CDR3aa: CASSSRGGNQPQHF

v_gene: TRBV28
d_gene: -
j_gene: TRBJ2-1
abundance: once
CDR3nt: TGTGCCAGCAGTTTAGCGGGGGCTACTTCCTACAATGAGCAGTTCTTC
CDR3aa: CASSLAGATSYNEQFF

v_gene: TRBV7-6
d_gene: -
j_gene: TRBJ2-2
abundance: -
CDR3nt: TGTGCCAGCAGCTTAGCGCAGTCCGGGGAGCTGTTTTTT
CDR3aa: CASSLAQSGELFF

v_gene: TRBV14
d_gene: TRBD1
j_gene: TRBJ2-5
abundance: -
CDR3nt: TGTGCCAGCAGCCCTTTCTTTGGGACAGGGATTGAGACCCAGTACTTC
CDR3aa: CASSPFFGTGIETQYF

v_gene: TRBV28
d_gene: -
j_gene: TRBJ2-2
abundance: -
CDR3nt: TGTGCCAGCAGTTCCCCCGTTGCGGGTAACACCGGGGAGCTGTTTTTT
CDR3aa: CASSSPVAGNTGELFF

v_gene: TRBV28
d_gene: -
j_gene: TRBJ2-1
abundance: once
CDR3nt: TGTGCCAGCAGCCCTCCTGAAAGGGGGGGGGCGCGATGGGATGAGCAGTTCTTC
CDR3aa: CASSPPERGGARWDEQFF

v_gene: TRBV27
d_gene: TRBD1
j_gene: TRBJ2-2
abundance: few
CDR3nt: TGTGCCAGCAGAGGACAGGCGAACACCGGGGAGCTGTTTTTT
CDR3aa: CASRGQANTGELFF

v_gene: TRBV4-2
d_gene: -
j_gene: TRBJ2-1
abundance: -
CDR3nt: TGTGCCAGCAGCCAAGAAGCGTGGCCCGGGGCCTACAATGAGCAGTTCTTC
CDR3aa: CASSQEAWPGAYNEQFF

v_gene: TRBV7-2
d_gene: TRBD1
j_gene: TRBJ1-2
abundance: few
CDR3nt: TGTGCCAGCACTACAGGAGACAGGGTCTATGGCTACACCTTC
CDR3aa: CASTTGDRVYGYTF

v_gene: TRBV13
d_gene: -
j_gene: TRBJ2-3
abundance: -
CDR3nt: TGTGCCAGCAGCTTAGATCTAGCCCGGGGAGATACGCAGTATTTT
CDR3aa: CASSLDLARGDTQYF

v_gene: TRBV7-9
d_gene: -
j_gene: TRBJ1-4
abundance: -
CDR3nt: TGTGCCAGCAGCGTTACTGGATCGGGGGGCGCGTGGAACGAAAAACTGTTTTTT
CDR3aa: CASSVTGSGGAWNEKLFF

v_gene: TRBV5-6
d_gene: TRBD1
j_gene: TRBJ2-4
abundance: -
CDR3nt: TGTGCCAGCAGCTTGGTGGGACAGGGTGCCAAAAACATTCAGTACTTC
CDR3aa: CASSLVGQGAKNIQYF

v_gene: TRBV27
d_gene: TRBD2
j_gene: TRBJ2-5
abundance: -
CDR3nt: TGTGCCAGCAGTTCTCCGGGACTAGCGGGCCAAGAGACCCAGTACTTC
CDR3aa: CASSSPGLAGQETQYF

v_gene: TRBV4-1
d_gene: TRBD1
j_gene: TRBJ1-2
abundance: -
CDR3nt: TGCGCCAGCAGCATTCCGGGACAGTCTTCTGGCTACACCTTC
CDR3aa: CASSIPGQSSGYTF

v_gene: TRBV2
d_gene: TRBD2
j_gene: TRBJ2-7
abundance: -
CDR3nt: TGTGCCAGCAAAGGGGGAGCGGGAGGCTCCTACGAGCAGTACTTC
CDR3aa: CASKGGAGGSYEQYF

v_gene: TRBV9
d_gene: -
j_gene: TRBJ2-2
abundance: once
CDR3nt: TGTGCCAGCAGCCCCCAAGGAGGGAGCACCGGGGAGCTGTTTTTT
CDR3aa: CASSPQGGSTGELFF

v_gene: TRBV5-4
d_gene: -
j_gene: TRBJ2-6
abundance: -
CDR3nt: TGTGCCAGCAGCTTGGCGGGGTCTGGGGCCAACGTCCTGACTTTC
CDR3aa: CASSLAGSGANVLTF